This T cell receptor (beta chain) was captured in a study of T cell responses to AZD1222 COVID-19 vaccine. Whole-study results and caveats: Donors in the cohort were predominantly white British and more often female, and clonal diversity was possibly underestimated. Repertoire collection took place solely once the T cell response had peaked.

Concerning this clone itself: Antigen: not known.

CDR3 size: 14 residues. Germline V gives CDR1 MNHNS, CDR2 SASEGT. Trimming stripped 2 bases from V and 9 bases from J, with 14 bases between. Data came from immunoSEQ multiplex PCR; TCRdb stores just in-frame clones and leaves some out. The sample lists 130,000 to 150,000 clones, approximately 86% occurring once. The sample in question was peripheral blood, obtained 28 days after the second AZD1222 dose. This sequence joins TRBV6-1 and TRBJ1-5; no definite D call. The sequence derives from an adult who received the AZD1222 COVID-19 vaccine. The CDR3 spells CASSELPQYGPQHF. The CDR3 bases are TGTGCCAGCAGTGAATTGCCCCAGTACGGGCCCCAGCATTTT.